Given below is one T cell receptor (beta chain) in context. The data belong to a study of blood T cell repertoires in COVID-19. The CDR3 contains 15 residues. Trimming removed 4 bases at V and 3 bases at J, with 14 bases between. In germline, CDR1 is MNHEY, CDR2 SVGAGI. Some clones are missing from TCRdb's copy, which holds only in-frame ones; the method was immunoSEQ multiplex PCR. This sample has 150,000 to 200,000 clones; around 81% occur once, and the top ten carry 9.5% to 11%. V is TRBV6-5 and J is TRBJ2-3, with a tentative D call TRBD2 (6 bases). Sequencing was performed on peripheral blood. The receptor's source is a man aged 55 to 70 with active or convalescent COVID-19. The CDR3 reads CASSSQGGRTDTQYF. The CDR3 nucleotides are TGTGCCAGCAGTTCCCAGGGTGGGAGGACAGATACGCAGTATTTT.